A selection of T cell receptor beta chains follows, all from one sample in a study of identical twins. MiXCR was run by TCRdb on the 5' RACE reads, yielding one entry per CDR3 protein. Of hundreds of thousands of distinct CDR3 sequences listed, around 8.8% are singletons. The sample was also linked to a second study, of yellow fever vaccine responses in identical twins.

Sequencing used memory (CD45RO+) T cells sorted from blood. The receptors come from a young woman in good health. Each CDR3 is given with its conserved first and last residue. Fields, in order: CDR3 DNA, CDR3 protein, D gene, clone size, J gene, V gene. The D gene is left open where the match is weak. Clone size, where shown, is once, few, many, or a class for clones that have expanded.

TGTGCCAGCAGCGTAGGGTCGGAGTGGAGTCCCCAGCATTTT CASSVGSEWSPQHF - - TRBJ1-5 TRBV9
TGTGCCAGCAGTTATCGCCCCTTTATTAAGGACCGCGGATTCCTCACAGATACGCAGTATTTT CASSYRPFIKDRGFLTDTQYF - many TRBJ2-3 TRBV6-2/TRBV6-3
TGCGCCAGCAGCTTGGGGGACAGGGGGAATAGCTCTGGGGCCAACGTCCTGACTTTC CASSLGDRGNSSGANVLTF TRBD1 - TRBJ2-6 TRBV5-1
TGTGCCAGCAGTGAAGTAGCGGGAGGCGGCACAGATACGCAGTATTTT CASSEVAGGGTDTQYF TRBD2 many TRBJ2-3 TRBV6-4
TGTGCCAGCAGTTACTCGACCGGCCCGGGTAAGGGCTACACCTTC CASSYSTGPGKGYTF - - TRBJ1-2 TRBV6-5
TGTGCCAGCAGTGAATATCGGGGGGCAGATACGCAGTATTTT CASSEYRGADTQYF TRBD2 few TRBJ2-3 TRBV25-1
TGCGCCAGCAGCCCCGACGGGGGACAGGGCGAGAACACCTTC CASSPDGGQGENTF TRBD1 few TRBJ1-2 TRBV5-1
TGTGCCAGCAGGAAAATCACTAGCGGTAGCACAGATACGCAGTATTTT CASRKITSGSTDTQYF TRBD2 - TRBJ2-3 TRBV7-8
TGTGCCAGCAGTACCTTCGCGGGGGGAACCTTCAATGAGCAGTTCTTC CASSTFAGGTFNEQFF TRBD2 many TRBJ2-1 TRBV6-1
TGTGCCAGCAGCTTCGGGACAGGCTCTGGAAACACCATATATTTT CASSFGTGSGNTIYF TRBD1 - TRBJ1-3 TRBV11-1
TGTGCCAGCAGCTTAGACAGGGGGCGCCCCCATGAGCAGTTCTTC CASSLDRGRPHEQFF TRBD1 few TRBJ2-1 TRBV13
TGTGCCACCATGGGACTACAAACAGATACGCAGTATTTT CATMGLQTDTQYF TRBD2 many TRBJ2-3 TRBV24-1
TGCAGTGCTAGTATAAGCGGGGTCTCCTACAATGAGCAGTTCTTC CSASISGVSYNEQFF TRBD2 - TRBJ2-1 TRBV20-1
TGTGCCAGCAGCTTACGGACCGGGGAGCTGTTTTTT CASSLRTGELFF - many TRBJ2-2 TRBV7-2
TGTGCCAGCAGCACTAGCGGAACAAGCACAGATACGCAGTATTTT CASSTSGTSTDTQYF TRBD2 - TRBJ2-3 TRBV7-3
TGCGCCAGCAGCGAAGACGGAGCGGGGGGGAGGGTGACCCAGTACTTC CASSEDGAGGRVTQYF TRBD2 many TRBJ2-5 TRBV4-1
TGTGCCAGCAGCCAAGGTGATGAAGCTTTCTTT CASSQGDEAFF - many TRBJ1-1 TRBV3-1